Each of the 25 T cell receptor beta chains below was sequenced from the same sample in a study of blood T cell repertoires in COVID-19. The data were produced by immunoSEQ multiplex PCR, yet TCRdb's version contains in-frame clones alone and is incomplete. Counted here are 45,000 to 55,000 clones, about 81% occurring once; the ten biggest clones make up 4.4%. The sample comprised peripheral blood. These receptors were collected from a middle-aged man with active COVID-19.

The gene calls are TRBV2 and TRBJ1-1; tentatively, D is TRBD1 (6 bases). The germline V gene encodes CDR1 SNHLY and CDR2 FYNNEI. The CDR3 spans 13 residues. Trimming pared 8 bases from V and 0 bases from J, leaving 10 bases between. This CDR3 is CASQGDMNTEAFF. The CDR3 bases are TGTGCCAGCCAAGGGGACATGAACACTGAAGCTTTCTTT.

The CDR3 loop reads CASSLWQGAAGANVLTF. CDR3 nucleotides: TGTGCCAGCAGTTTATGGCAGGGGGCGGCTGGGGCCAACGTCCTGACTTTC. V usage is TRBV28 and J usage is TRBJ2-6; 8 bases are a match to TRBD1. V was pared by 0 bases and J by 2 bases, with 3 bases of the junction left unmatched. CDR1 is MDHEN and CDR2 is SYDVKM in the germline V gene. This CDR3 is built from 17 residues.

The chain is built from TRBV5-5 and TRBJ2-1; TRBD1 aligns across 9 bases. The CDR3 extends over 20 amino acids. Germline values: CDR1 SGHKS, CDR2 YYEKEE (reference sequence). After removal of 4 bases from V and 7 bases from J, the junction contained 24 bases not matched to a gene. CDR3 bases: TGTGCCAGCAGCAGAACAGGGGGCCTTACCCTCCTACATGGAGTAAATGAGCAGTTCTTC. As protein: CASSRTGGLTLLHGVNEQFF.

This clone has a single count. CDR3 residues: CASSQAGDPVRDGYTF. Written as DNA, the CDR3 is TGCGCCAGCAGCCAAGCGGGGGATCCTGTCCGGGATGGCTACACCTTC. The V and J genes are TRBV4-1 and TRBJ1-2; TRBD1 might be the D (5 bases). Germline CDR1 reads MGHRA; CDR2 reads YSYEKL. V was trimmed by 1 base and J by 6 bases, leaving 18 bases between them. This CDR3 region has 16 residues.

This chain joins TRBV6-6 and TRBJ1-1; perhaps TRBD1 as D (5 bases). Germline V lookup: CDR1 MNHNY, CDR2 SVGAGI (reference sequence). Trimming removed 3 bases from V and 8 bases from J, with 7 bases in between. This CDR3 has 11 residues. The CDR3 DNA is TGTGCCAGCAGTTATTCAGGGGAAGCTTTCTTT. Its protein product is CASSYSGEAFF.

As to this clone: The junction does not match germline at one end; this may be a read error. The rearrangement uses TRBV6-1 and TRBJ2-7, with D perhaps matching TRBD2 (5 bases). The germline V gene encodes CDR1 MNHNS and CDR2 SASEGT. The CDR3 length is 14 residues. CDR3: CASREGTGTYEQYF. CDR3 bases: TGTGCCAGCAGGGAAGGAACCGGGACCTACGAGCAGTACTTC.

The chain carries TRBV6-5 and TRBJ2-7, with a tentative D call TRBD1 (6 bases). The CDR3 has 14 residues. The germline CDR1 and CDR2 sequences are MNHEY and SVGAGI. V gave up 4 bases and J gave up 2 bases, with 12 bases separating them. CDR3 sequence (DNA): TGTGCCAGCAGTTCCAGGGGTACACCCTACGAGCAGTACTTC. Translated, it gives CASSSRGTPYEQYF.

The chain joins TRBV27 to TRBJ2-2; D not certain. The CDR3 spans 14 residues. CDR1 MNHEY and CDR2 SMNVEV come from the germline V gene (reference sequence). Trimming removed 6 bases at V and 1 base at J, with 9 bases between. The CDR3 nucleotides read TGTGCCAGCAGCCCTGGCCTGAACACCGGGGAGCTGTTTTTT. Translated, it gives CASSPGLNTGELFF.

This sequence joins TRBV7-8 and TRBJ2-3, with a tentative D call TRBD1 (5 bases). The CDR3 sequence is 12 residues long. V was cut by 10 bases and J by 4 bases, with 12 bases left in between. Germline loops: CDR1 SGHVS, CDR2 FQNEAQ. CDR3 loop: CATSGAADTQYF. The CDR3 DNA reads TGTGCCACCTCTGGGGCCGCAGATACGCAGTATTTT.

V is TRBV11-2 and J is TRBJ1-2, with D tentatively TRBD1 (5 bases). Germline CDR1 is SGHAT and CDR2 is FQNNGV. The CDR3 contains 13 residues. V lost 2 bases and J 2 bases, leaving 6 bases between the germline ends. The CDR3 region has the DNA TGTGCCAGCAGCTTATCAGGGAACTATGGCTACACCTTC. As protein: CASSLSGNYGYTF.

The J gene is TRBJ2-5, the V gene TRBV7-2, with 10 bases lining up with TRBD2. The CDR3 is made up of 14 amino acids. Germline-derived CDR1 and CDR2 are SGHTA and FQGNSA. The V and J ends lost 5 bases and 4 bases, in that order; junction bases with no gene match: 4. CDR3 sequence reads: CASSQAGGRETQYF. CDR3 DNA: TGTGCCAGCAGCCAAGCGGGGGGGAGAGAGACCCAGTACTTC.

The chain has TRBV6-5 and TRBJ2-1; no firm D call. Germline assignment: CDR1 MNHEY and CDR2 SVGAGI. The CDR3 runs 14 residues. The V gene lost 0 bases and the J gene lost 3 bases, with 6 bases spanning the gap. The CDR3 sequence is CASSYSAHYNEQFF. CDR3 coding DNA: TGTGCCAGCAGTTACTCGGCCCACTACAATGAGCAGTTCTTC.

The chain links TRBV12-3 or TRBV12-4 to TRBJ1-3; no clear D. The V end was cut by 7 bases, the J end by 0 bases, with 4 bases between. CDR3 length: 12 amino acids. CDR3 sequence reads: CASTPSGNTIYF. The CDR3 bases are TGTGCCAGCACTCCCTCTGGAAACACCATATATTTT.

This chain links TRBV7-6 with TRBJ2-2; a possible D gene is TRBD2 (5 bases). V dropped 2 bases and J dropped 0 bases, with 10 bases sitting between them. CDR3 length: 16 amino acids. CDR1 and CDR2 (germline): SGHVS, FNYEAQ. DNA for the CDR3: TGTGCCAGCAGCTTAAGAGGGCGCGCGAACACCGGGGAGCTGTTTTTT. It yields the protein CASSLRGRANTGELFF.

The chain couples TRBV27 to TRBJ2-7; D gene unclear. The CDR3 consists of 13 residues. Germline V gene lookup returns CDR1 MNHEY and CDR2 SMNVEV (reference sequence). V was cut by 6 bases and J by 1 base, with 10 bases left in between. CDR3 loop: CASRAQPSYEQYF. In DNA form, the CDR3 reads TGTGCCAGCAGAGCGCAGCCATCCTACGAGCAGTACTTC.

This clone was counted a single time. This rearrangement joins TRBV5-1 to TRBJ1-5; D uncertain. In germline, CDR1 is SGHRS, CDR2 YFSETQ. The CDR3 extends over 15 amino acids. Trimming took off 0 bases at V and 0 bases at J, with 7 bases between the two ends. CDR3 residues: CASSLDRGSNQPQHF. CDR3 DNA sequence: TGCGCCAGCAGCTTGGATCGAGGTAGCAATCAGCCCCAGCATTTT.

This chain joins TRBV9 and TRBJ1-1, with D perhaps TRBD1 (5 bases). Trimming removed 4 bases at V and 4 bases at J, with 11 bases between. Germline V gene lookup returns CDR1 SGDLS and CDR2 YYNGEE. The length of the CDR3 is 13 residues. The CDR3 nucleotides are TGTGCCAGCAGCCAGGAGGGACTCACTGAAGCTTTCTTT. Amino acid sequence: CASSQEGLTEAFF.

The chain employs TRBV19 and TRBJ2-7; 9 bases line up with TRBD1. Trimming at V came to 6 bases and at J to 3 bases, leaving 3 bases not matched to a gene. The germline CDR1 and CDR2 sequences are LNHDA and SQIVND (reference sequence). The CDR3 is 13 amino acids. The CDR3 DNA is TGTGCCAGTAGGTGGGGACAGGGCTACGAGCAGTACTTC. Its protein is CASRWGQGYEQYF.

This chain joins TRBV9 and TRBJ2-5, with D possibly matching TRBD2 (7 bases). Germline V CDR1 and CDR2: SGDLS, YYNGEE. This CDR3 has 15 residues. V gave up 2 bases and J gave up 5 bases, with 16 bases separating them. Written as DNA, the CDR3 is TGTGCCAGCAGCGTCGGAGGGGGGGACCGGGAGACCCAGTACTTC. Translation: CASSVGGGDRETQYF. The full variable domain, with the rest looked up from reference TRBV9 and TRBJ2-5, is DSGVTQTPKHLITATGQRVTLRCSPRSGDLSVYWYQQSLDQGLQFLIQYYNGEERAKGNILERFSAQQFPDLHSELNLSSLELGDSALYFCASSVGGGDRETQYFGPGTRLLVL.

V is TRBV5-5 and J is TRBJ1-2; D gene ambiguous. Trimming removed 6 bases at V and 4 bases at J, with 19 bases between. CDR3 length: 15 amino acids. Germline CDR1 SGHKS, CDR2 YYEKEE (reference sequence). CDR3 nucleotide sequence: TGTGCCAGCAATCTTGTAGTGCATGATAGCTATGGCTACACCTTC. It codes for CASNLVVHDSYGYTF.

The DNA for the CDR3 is TGTGCCAGCAGTCCAAGCCCCGGGACAGGGGGCGTCACTGAAGCTTTCTTT. Its protein is CASSPSPGTGGVTEAFF. This chain connects TRBV27 to TRBJ1-1; the match to TRBD1 covers 12 bases. Germline V gives CDR1 MNHEY, CDR2 SMNVEV (reference sequence). Trimming removed 5 bases from V and 4 bases from J; junction bases left unmatched: 11. This CDR3 spans 17 amino acids.

The rearrangement uses TRBV25-1 and TRBJ1-6, with 7 nucleotides matching TRBD1. CDR1 and CDR2 (germline): MGHDK, SYGVNS. V was clipped by 6 bases and J by 10 bases; unmatched bases: 9. The CDR3 spans 14 residues. CDR3 region: CASSPGQSRSPLHF. In DNA, the CDR3 is TGTGCCAGCAGCCCGGGACAGTCTCGATCACCCCTCCACTTT. Drawing the rest from reference TRBV25-1 and TRBJ1-6, the complete variable domain is EADIYQTPRYLVIGTGKKITLECSQTMGHDKMYWYQQDPGMELHLIHYSYGVNSTEKGDLSSESTVSRIRTEHFPLTLESARPSHTSQYLCASSPGQSRSPLHFGNGTRLTVT.

The chain carries TRBV3-1 (or the pseudogene TRBV3-2) and TRBJ2-5, with TRBD2 identical over 7 bases. CDR3 size: 15 residues. V lost 2 bases and J lost 1; bases outside the gene matches: 4. Germline-derived CDR1 and CDR2 are LGHDT and YNNKEL (reference sequence). CDR3 bases: TGTGCCAGCAGCCAATCTAGCGGCGCCCAAGAGACCCAGTACTTC. Translation gives CASSQSSGAQETQYF.

The chain combines TRBV5-1 with TRBJ2-1; 9 positions match TRBD1. The germline CDR1 and CDR2 sequences are SGHRS and YFSETQ. With V trimmed by 3 bases and J by 9 bases, 13 bases remained unmatched. CDR3 length: 16 amino acids. CDR3 DNA: TGCGCCAGCAGCTCCGCGACAGGGGGATTTTCCGCTGAGCAGTTCTTC. It is translated as CASSSATGGFSAEQFF.

This rearrangement joins TRBV27 to TRBJ2-7, with 10 bases that match TRBD1. Germline lookup yields CDR1 MNHEY and CDR2 SMNVEV (reference sequence). The V gene end was trimmed by 7 bases and the J gene end by 3 bases; junction bases not matched to a gene: 3. CDR3 length: 13 residues. Here the CDR3 reads CASTGQGGYEQYF. The CDR3 nucleotides are TGTGCCAGCACCGGACAGGGGGGCTACGAGCAGTACTTC.